This TCR beta chain came from a study of T cell clones after liver transplantation. Study-level background: TCRbeta sequencing after a pre-transplant mixed lymphocyte reaction identified graft-donor-reactive clones, later tracked in post-transplant blood. Tolerance: complete withdrawal held at least one year, liver enzymes staying within twice normal. Study observations and caveats: The donor-reactive repertoire was only partly measurable in a couple of subjects, lacking donor cells.

Trimming shortened V by 3 bases and J by 3 bases, and 5 bases separated the two germline ends. CDR3 length: 12 residues. Germline V gene lookup returns CDR1 KGHSH and CDR2 LQKENI. TCRdb keeps only in-frame clones here, not all; method: immunoSEQ multiplex PCR. This table holds roughly 72,000 clones, 84% found once. A note on this clone: The antigen remains unidentified.

The sequence was obtained from a human patient who received a liver transplant. Some T cells may be graft donor cells. The sequences come from CD4+ T cells from blood, collected 48 to 50 months after liver transplant. The J gene is TRBJ2-5, the V gene TRBV18; weak D call: TRBD2 (5 bases). CDR3: CASSPEEETQYF. For the CDR3, the DNA is TGTGCCAGCTCACCGGAGGAAGAGACCCAGTACTTC.